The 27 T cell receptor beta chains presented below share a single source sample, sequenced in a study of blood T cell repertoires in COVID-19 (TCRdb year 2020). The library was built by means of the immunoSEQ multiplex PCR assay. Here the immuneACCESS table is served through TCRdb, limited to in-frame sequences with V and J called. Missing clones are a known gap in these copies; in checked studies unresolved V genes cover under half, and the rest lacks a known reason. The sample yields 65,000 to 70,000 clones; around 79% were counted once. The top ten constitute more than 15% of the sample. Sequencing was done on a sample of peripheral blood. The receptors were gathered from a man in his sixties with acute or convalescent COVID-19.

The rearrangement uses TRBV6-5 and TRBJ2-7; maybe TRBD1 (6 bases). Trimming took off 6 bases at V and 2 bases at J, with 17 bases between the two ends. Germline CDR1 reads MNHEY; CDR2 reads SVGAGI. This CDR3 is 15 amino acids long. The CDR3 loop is CASSAVSGQAYEQYF. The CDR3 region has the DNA TGTGCCAGCAGCGCAGTATCGGGACAAGCCTACGAGCAGTACTTC.

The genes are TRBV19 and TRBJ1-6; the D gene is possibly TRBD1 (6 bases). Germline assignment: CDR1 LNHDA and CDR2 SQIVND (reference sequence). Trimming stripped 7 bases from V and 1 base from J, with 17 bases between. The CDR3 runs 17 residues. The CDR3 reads CASTAQQGGSYNSPLHF. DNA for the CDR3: TGTGCCAGTACCGCACAACAGGGTGGATCCTATAATTCACCCCTCCACTTT.

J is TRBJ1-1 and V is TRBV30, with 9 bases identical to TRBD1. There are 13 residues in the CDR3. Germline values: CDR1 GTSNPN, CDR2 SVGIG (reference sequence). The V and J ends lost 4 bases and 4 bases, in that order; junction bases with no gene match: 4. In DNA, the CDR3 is TGTGCCTGGACTGAACAGGGGGCCACTGAAGCTTTCTTT. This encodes CAWTEQGATEAFF.

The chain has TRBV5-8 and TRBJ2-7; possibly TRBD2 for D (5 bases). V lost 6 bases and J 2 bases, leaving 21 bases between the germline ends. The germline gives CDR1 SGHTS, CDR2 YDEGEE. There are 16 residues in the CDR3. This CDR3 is CASNPLLGSQAYEQYF. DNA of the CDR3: TGTGCCAGCAACCCTTTGTTAGGGAGCCAGGCCTACGAGCAGTACTTC.

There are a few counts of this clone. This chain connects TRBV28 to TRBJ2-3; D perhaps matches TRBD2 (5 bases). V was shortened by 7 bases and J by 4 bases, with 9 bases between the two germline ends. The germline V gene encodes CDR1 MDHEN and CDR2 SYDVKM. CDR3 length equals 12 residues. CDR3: CASNEAADTQYF. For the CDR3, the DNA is TGTGCCAGCAATGAAGCGGCAGATACGCAGTATTTT.

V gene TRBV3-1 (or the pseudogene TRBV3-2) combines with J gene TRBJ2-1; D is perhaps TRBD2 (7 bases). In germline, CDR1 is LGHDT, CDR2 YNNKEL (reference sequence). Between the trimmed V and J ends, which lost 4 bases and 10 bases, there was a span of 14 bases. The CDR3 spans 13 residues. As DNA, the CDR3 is TGTGCCAGCAGCCCCGGGGGGCTTGGGGAGCAGTTCTTC. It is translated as CASSPGGLGEQFF.

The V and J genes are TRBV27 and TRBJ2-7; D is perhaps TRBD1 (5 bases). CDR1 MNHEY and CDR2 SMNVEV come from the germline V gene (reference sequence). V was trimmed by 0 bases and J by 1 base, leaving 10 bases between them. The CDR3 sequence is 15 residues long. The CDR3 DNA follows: TGTGCCAGCAGTTTATCGGGGCAGCCTTCCTACGAGCAGTACTTC. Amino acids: CASSLSGQPSYEQYF.

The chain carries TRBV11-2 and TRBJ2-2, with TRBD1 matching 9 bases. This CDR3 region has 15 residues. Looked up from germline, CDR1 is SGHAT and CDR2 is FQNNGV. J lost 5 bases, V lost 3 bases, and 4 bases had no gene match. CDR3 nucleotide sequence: TGTGCCAGCAGCTTCCGGGACAGGGATACCGGGGAGCTGTTTTTT. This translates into CASSFRDRDTGELFF. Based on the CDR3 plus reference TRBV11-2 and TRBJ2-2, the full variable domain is EAGVAQSPRYKIIEKRQSVAFWCNPISGHATLYWYQQILGQGPKLLIQFQNNGVVDDSQLPKDRFSAERLKGVDSTLKIQPAKLEDSAVYLCASSFRDRDTGELFFGEGSRLTVL.

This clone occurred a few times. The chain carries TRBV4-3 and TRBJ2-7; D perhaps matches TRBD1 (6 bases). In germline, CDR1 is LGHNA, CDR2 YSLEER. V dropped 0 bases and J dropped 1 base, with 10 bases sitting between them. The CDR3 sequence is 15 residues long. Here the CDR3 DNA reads TGCGCCAGCAGCCAAGACAGGGGACCTTCCTACGAGCAGTACTTC. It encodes CASSQDRGPSYEQYF.

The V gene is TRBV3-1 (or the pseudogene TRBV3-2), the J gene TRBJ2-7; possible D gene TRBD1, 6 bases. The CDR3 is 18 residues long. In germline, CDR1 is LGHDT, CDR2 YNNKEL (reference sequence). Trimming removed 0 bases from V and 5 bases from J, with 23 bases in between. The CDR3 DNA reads TGTGCCAGCAGCCAAGATCCCCCAATAACAACAGGGTACCACGAGCAGTACTTC. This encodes CASSQDPPITTGYHEQYF.

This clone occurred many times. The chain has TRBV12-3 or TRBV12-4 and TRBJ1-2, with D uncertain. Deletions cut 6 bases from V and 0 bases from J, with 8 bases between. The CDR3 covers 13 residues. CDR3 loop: CASSKTSNYGYTF. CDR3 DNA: TGTGCCAGCAGCAAAACATCTAACTATGGCTACACCTTC.

The CDR3 coding sequence is TGTGCCAGCAGCTTAGGGGAGGGGAATGGCTACACCTTC. This translates into CASSLGEGNGYTF. The chain is built from TRBV7-9 and TRBJ1-2, with TRBD1 as a possible D gene (5 bases). V was cut by 1 base and J by 6 bases, with 9 bases left in between. Per germline, CDR1 SEHNR and CDR2 FQNEAQ (reference sequence). The CDR3 runs to 13 residues.

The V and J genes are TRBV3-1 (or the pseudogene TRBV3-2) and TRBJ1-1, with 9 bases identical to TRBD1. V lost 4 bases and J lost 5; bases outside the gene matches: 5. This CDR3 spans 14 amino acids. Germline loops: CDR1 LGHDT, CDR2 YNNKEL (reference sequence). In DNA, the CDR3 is TGTGCCAGCAGCCGTAACAGGGGGCGAACTGAAGCTTTCTTT. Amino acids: CASSRNRGRTEAFF.

The CDR3 here is CASRLQGARDTGELFF. The CDR3 DNA sequence: TGTGCCAGCAGGCTACAGGGGGCACGGGACACCGGGGAGCTGTTTTTT. The V call is TRBV3-1 (or the pseudogene TRBV3-2), the J call TRBJ2-2; 9 positions match TRBD1. Germline CDR1 reads LGHDT; CDR2 reads YNNKEL (reference sequence). J lost 3 bases, V lost 6 bases, and 8 bases had no gene match. This CDR3 region has 16 residues.

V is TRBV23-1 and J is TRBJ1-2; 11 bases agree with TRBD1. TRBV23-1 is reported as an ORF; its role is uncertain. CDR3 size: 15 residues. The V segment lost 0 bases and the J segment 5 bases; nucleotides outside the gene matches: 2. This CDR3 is CASSQSGQGAYGYTF. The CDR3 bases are TGCGCCAGCAGTCAATCCGGACAGGGGGCATATGGCTACACCTTC.

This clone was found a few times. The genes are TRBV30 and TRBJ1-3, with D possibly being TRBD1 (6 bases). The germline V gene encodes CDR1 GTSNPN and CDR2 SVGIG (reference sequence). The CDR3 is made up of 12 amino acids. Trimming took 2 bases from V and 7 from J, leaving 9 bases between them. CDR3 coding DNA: TGTGCCTGGAGTAAAACAGGGAACACCATATATTTT. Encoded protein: CAWSKTGNTIYF. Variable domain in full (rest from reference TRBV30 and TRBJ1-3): SQTIHQWPATLVQPVGSPLSLECTVEGTSNPNLYWYRQAAGRGLQLLFYSVGIGQISSEVPQNLSASRPQDRQFILSSKKLLLSDSGFYLCAWSKTGNTIYFGEGSWLTVV.

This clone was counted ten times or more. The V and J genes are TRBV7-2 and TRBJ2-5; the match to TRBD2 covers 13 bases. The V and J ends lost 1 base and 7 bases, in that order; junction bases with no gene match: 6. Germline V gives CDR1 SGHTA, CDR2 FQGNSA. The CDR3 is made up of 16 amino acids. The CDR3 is CASSLGLAGGLGTQYF. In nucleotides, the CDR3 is TGTGCCAGCAGCTTAGGACTAGCGGGGGGCCTGGGGACCCAGTACTTC.

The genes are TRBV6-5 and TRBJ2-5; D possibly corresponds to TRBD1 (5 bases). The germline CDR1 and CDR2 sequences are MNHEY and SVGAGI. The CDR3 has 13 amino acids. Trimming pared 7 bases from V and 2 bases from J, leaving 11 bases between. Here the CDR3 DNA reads TGTGCCAGCAAGGCAGGGTATCAAGAGACCCAGTACTTC. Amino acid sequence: CASKAGYQETQYF.

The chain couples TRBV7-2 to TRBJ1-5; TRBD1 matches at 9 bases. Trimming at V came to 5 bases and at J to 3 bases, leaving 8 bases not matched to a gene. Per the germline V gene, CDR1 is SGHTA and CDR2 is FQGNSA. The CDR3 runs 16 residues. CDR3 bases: TGTGCCAGCAGCCGCAATCGGGACAGGGACAATCAGCCCCAGCATTTT. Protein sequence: CASSRNRDRDNQPQHF.

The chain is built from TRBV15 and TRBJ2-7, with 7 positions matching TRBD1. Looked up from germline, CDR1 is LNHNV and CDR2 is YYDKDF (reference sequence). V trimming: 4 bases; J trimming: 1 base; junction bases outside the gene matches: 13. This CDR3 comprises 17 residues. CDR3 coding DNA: TGTGCCACCAGCATCCTGAAAGGGACAGCTAATTCCTACGAGCAGTACTTC. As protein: CATSILKGTANSYEQYF.

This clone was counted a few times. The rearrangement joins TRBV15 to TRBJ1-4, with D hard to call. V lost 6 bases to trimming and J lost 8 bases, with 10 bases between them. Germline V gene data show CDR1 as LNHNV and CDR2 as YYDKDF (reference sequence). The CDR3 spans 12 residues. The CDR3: CATSAYREKLFF. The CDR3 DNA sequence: TGTGCCACCAGTGCGTACCGCGAAAAACTGTTTTTT.

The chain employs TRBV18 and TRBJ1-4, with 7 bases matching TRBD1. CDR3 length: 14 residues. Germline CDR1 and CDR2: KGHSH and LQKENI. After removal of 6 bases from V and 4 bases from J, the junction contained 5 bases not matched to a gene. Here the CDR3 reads CASSERQGNEKLFF. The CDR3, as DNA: TGTGCCAGCTCCGAACGACAGGGTAATGAAAAACTGTTTTTT.

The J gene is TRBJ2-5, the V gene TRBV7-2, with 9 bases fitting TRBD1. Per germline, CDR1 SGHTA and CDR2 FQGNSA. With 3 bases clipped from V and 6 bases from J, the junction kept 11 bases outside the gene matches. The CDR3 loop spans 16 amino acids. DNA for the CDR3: TGTGCCAGCAGCTTCGGAACAGGGGGCGCGGCACAGACCCAGTACTTC. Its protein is CASSFGTGGAAQTQYF.

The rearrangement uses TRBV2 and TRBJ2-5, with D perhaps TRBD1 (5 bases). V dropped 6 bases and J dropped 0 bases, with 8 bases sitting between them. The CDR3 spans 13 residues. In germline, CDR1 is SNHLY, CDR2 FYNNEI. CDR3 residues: CASRRQYQETQYF. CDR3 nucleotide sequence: TGTGCCAGCAGAAGACAGTACCAAGAGACCCAGTACTTC.

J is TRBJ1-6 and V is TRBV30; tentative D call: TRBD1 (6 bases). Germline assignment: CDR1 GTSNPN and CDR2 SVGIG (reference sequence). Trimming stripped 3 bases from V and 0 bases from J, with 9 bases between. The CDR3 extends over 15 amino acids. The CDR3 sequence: CAWRDRSSYNSPLHF. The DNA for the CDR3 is TGTGCCTGGAGAGACAGGAGCTCCTATAATTCACCCCTCCACTTT.

The DNA for the CDR3 is TGTGCCAGTAGGGACACAGGGACCCGGGCCACCATATATTTT. Translating gives CASRDTGTRATIYF. The rearrangement uses TRBV19 and TRBJ1-3; tentative D call: TRBD1 (6 bases). The ends were cut back, 6 bases at V and 9 bases at J, with 18 bases in the middle. The CDR3 covers 14 residues. From germline, CDR1 is LNHDA and CDR2 SQIVND (reference sequence).

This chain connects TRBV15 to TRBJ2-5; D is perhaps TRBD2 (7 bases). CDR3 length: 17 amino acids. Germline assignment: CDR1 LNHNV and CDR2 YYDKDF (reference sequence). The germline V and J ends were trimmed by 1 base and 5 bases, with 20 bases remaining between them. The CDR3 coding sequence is TGTGCCACCAGCAGAGCTGGGACCGGGGGGCAGAGGGAGACCCAGTACTTC. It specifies CATSRAGTGGQRETQYF.